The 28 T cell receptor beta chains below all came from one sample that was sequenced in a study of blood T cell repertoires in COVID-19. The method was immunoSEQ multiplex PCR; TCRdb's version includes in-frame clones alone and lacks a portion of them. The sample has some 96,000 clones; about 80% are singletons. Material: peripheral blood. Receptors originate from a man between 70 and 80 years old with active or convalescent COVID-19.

The CDR3 spells CASSVNPTGAMGYGYTF. The CDR3 region has the DNA TGTGCCAGCAGCGTTAACCCAACAGGGGCAATGGGCTATGGCTACACCTTC. The chain joins TRBV9 to TRBJ1-2, with 7 bases matching TRBD1. CDR1 and CDR2 (germline): SGDLS, YYNGEE. This CDR3 is built from 17 residues. The V gene end was trimmed by 2 bases and the J gene end by 4 bases; junction bases not matched to a gene: 14.

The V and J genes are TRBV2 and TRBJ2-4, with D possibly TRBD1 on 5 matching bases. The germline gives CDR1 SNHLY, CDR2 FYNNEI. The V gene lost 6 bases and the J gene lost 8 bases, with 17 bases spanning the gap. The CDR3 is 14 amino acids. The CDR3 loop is CASRPALRVDIQYF. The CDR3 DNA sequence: TGTGCCAGCAGGCCTGCCCTCAGGGTGGACATTCAGTACTTC.

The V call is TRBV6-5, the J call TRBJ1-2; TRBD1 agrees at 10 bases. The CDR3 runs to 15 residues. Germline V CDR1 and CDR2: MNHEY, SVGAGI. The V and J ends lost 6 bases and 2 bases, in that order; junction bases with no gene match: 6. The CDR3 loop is CASSRTGGLNYGYTF. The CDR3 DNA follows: TGTGCCAGCAGCCGGACAGGGGGTTTGAACTATGGCTACACCTTC.

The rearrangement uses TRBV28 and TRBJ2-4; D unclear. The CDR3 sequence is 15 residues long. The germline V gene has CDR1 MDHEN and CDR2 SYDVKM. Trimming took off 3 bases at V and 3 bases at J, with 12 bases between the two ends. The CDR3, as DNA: TGTGCCAGCAGTTTCCCTGAGAGCTTCAAAAACATTCAGTACTTC. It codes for CASSFPESFKNIQYF.

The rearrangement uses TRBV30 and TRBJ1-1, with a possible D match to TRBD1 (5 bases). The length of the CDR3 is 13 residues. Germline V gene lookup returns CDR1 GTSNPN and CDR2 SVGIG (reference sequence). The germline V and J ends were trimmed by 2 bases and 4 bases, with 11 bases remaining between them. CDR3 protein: CAWSFGGGTEAFF. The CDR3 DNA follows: TGTGCCTGGAGTTTCGGGGGGGGCACTGAAGCTTTCTTT.

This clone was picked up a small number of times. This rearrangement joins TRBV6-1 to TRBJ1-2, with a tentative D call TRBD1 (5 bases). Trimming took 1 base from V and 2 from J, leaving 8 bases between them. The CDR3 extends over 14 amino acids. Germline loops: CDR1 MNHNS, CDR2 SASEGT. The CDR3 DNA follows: TGTGCCAGCAGTGAAGATGGGGCCAACTATGGCTACACCTTC. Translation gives CASSEDGANYGYTF.

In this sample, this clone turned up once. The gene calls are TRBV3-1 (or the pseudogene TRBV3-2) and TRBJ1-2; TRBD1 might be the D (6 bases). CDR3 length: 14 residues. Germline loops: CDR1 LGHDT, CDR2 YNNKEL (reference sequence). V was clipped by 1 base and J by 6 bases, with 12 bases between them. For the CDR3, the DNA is TGTGCCAGCAGCCAAGGGGTCACAGGGCATGGCTACACCTTC. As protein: CASSQGVTGHGYTF.

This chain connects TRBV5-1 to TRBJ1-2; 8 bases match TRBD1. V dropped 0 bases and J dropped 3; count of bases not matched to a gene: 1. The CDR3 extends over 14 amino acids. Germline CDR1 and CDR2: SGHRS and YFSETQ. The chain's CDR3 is CASSLGQGYYGYTF. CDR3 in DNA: TGCGCCAGCAGCTTGGGACAGGGGTACTATGGCTACACCTTC.

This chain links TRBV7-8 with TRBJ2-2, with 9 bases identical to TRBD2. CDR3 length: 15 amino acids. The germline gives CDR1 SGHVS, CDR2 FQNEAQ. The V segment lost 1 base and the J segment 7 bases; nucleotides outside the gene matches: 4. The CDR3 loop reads CASSLGGGAGGELFF. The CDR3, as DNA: TGTGCCAGCAGCTTAGGCGGGGGGGCTGGCGGGGAGCTGTTTTTT.

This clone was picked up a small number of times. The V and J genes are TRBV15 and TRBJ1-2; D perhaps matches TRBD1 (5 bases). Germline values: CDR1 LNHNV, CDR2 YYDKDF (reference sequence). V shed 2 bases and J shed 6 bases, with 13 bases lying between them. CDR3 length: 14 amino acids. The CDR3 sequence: CATSRSGNLNGYTF. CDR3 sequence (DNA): TGTGCCACCAGCAGATCAGGGAATCTGAATGGCTACACCTTC.

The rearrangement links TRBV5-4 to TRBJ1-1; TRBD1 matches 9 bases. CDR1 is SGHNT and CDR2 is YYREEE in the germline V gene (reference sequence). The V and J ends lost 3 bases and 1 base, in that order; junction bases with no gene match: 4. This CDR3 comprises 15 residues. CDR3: CASSWTTGGNTEAFF. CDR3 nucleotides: TGTGCCAGCAGCTGGACGACAGGGGGGAACACTGAAGCTTTCTTT.

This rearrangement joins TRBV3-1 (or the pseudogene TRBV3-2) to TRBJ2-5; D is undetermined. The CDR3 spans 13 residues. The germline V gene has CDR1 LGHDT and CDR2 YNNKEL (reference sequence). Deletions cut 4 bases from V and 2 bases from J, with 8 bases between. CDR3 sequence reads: CASSPLLQETQYF. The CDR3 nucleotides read TGTGCCAGCAGCCCCCTCCTGCAAGAGACCCAGTACTTC.

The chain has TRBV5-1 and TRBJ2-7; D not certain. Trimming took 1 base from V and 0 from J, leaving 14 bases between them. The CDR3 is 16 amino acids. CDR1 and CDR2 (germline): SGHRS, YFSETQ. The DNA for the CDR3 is TGCGCCAGCAGCTTGCTCTCCGAGGAAAGCTCCTACGAGCAGTACTTC. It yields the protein CASSLLSEESSYEQYF.

The CDR3 sequence: CASSELSTGELFF. For the CDR3, the DNA is TGTGCCAGCAGTGAATTGAGCACCGGGGAGCTGTTTTTT. V gene TRBV2 combines with J gene TRBJ2-2; no firm D call. There are 13 residues in the CDR3. Trimming cost V 2 bases and J 4 bases, with 5 bases left between them. Germline V gives CDR1 SNHLY, CDR2 FYNNEI.

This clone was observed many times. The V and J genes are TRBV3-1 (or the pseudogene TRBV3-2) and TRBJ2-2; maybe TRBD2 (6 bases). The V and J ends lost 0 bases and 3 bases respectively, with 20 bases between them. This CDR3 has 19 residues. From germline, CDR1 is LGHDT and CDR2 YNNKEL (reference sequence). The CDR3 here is CASSQDSLGLLGDTGELFF. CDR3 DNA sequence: TGTGCCAGCAGCCAAGATAGTTTGGGACTCCTTGGGGACACCGGGGAGCTGTTTTTT.

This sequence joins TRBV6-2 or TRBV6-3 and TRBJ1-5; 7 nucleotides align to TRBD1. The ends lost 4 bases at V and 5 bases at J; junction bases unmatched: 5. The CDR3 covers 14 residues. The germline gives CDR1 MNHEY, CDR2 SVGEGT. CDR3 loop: CASSSVDRYQPQHF. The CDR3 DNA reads TGTGCCAGCAGTTCCGTGGACAGGTATCAGCCCCAGCATTTT.

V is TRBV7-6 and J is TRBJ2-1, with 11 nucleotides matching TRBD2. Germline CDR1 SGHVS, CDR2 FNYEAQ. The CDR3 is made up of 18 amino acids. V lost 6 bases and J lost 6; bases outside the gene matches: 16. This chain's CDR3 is CASSEVGIAGGRFNEQFF. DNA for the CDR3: TGTGCCAGCAGTGAGGTTGGGATAGCGGGAGGGCGGTTCAATGAGCAGTTCTTC.

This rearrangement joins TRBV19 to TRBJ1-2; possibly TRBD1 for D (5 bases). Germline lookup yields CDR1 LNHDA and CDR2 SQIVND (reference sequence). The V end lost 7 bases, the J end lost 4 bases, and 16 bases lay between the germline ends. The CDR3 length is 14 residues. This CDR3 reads CASTRGVAGYGYTF. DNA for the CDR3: TGTGCCAGTACGCGAGGGGTAGCGGGCTATGGCTACACCTTC.

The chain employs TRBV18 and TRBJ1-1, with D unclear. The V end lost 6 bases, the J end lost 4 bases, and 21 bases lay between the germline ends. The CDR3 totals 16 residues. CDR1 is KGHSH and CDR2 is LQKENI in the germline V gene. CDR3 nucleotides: TGTGCCAGCTCCTCTTACGTACAGCCTCTAAGCACTGAAGCTTTCTTT. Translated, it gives CASSSYVQPLSTEAFF. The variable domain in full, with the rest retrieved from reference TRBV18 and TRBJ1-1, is NAGVMQNPRHLVRRRGQEARLRCSPMKGHSHVYWYRQLPEEGLKFMVYLQKENIIDESGMPKERFSAEFPKEGPSILRIQQVVRGDSAAYFCASSSYVQPLSTEAFFGQGTRLTVV.

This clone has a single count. CDR3 DNA: TGTGCCAGCAGCGTAGCTTGGGACAGTCTCTCCTCTGGCTACACCTTC. It codes for CASSVAWDSLSSGYTF. The genes are TRBV9 and TRBJ1-2; TRBD1 agrees at 7 bases. The germline V gene encodes CDR1 SGDLS and CDR2 YYNGEE. The CDR3 has 16 residues. The V segment lost 0 bases and the J segment 7 bases; nucleotides outside the gene matches: 12.

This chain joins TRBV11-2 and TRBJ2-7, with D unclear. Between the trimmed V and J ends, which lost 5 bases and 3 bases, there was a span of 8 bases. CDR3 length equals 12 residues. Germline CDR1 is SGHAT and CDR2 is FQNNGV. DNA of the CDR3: TGTGCCAGCAGCCCCTCTTACTACGAGCAGTACTTC. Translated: CASSPSYYEQYF.

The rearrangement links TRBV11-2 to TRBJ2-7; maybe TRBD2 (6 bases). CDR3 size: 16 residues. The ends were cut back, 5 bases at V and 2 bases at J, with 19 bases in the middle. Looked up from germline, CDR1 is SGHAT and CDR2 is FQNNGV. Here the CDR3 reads CASSLGSDYTTYEQYF. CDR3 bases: TGTGCCAGCAGCCTCGGCTCGGACTACACTACCTACGAGCAGTACTTC.

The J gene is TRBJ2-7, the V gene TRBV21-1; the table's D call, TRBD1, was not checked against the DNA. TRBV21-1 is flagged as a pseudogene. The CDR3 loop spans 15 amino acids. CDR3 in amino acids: CASSIKGEPGGEQYF. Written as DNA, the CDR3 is TGTGCCAGCAGCATCAAGGGGGAGCCTGGCGGCGAGCAGTACTTC.

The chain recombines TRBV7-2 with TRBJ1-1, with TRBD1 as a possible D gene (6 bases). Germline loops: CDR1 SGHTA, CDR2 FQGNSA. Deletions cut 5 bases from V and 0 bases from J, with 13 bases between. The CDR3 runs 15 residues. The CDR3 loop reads CASSAGVGMNTEAFF. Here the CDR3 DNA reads TGTGCCAGCAGCGCAGGGGTCGGGATGAACACTGAAGCTTTCTTT.

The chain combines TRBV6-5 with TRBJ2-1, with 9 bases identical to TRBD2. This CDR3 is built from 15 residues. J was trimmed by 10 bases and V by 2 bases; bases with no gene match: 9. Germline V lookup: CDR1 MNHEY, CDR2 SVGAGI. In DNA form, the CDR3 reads TGTGCCAGCAGTTACGAGGCTAGCGGGACCCGGGAGCAGTTCTTC. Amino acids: CASSYEASGTREQFF.

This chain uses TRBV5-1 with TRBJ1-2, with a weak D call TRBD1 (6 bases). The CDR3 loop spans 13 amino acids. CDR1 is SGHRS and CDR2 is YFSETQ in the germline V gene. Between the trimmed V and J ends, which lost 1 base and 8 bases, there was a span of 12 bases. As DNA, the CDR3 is TGCGCCAGCAGCTTGCCACAGGGCCACGGCTACACCTTC. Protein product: CASSLPQGHGYTF.

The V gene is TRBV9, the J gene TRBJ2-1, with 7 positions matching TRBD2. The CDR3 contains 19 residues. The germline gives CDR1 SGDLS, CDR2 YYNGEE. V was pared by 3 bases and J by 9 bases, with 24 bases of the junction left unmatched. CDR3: CASSGETSGFGGTTAEQFF. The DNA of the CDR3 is TGTGCCAGCAGCGGAGAGACATCAGGGTTCGGCGGGACTACGGCTGAGCAGTTCTTC.

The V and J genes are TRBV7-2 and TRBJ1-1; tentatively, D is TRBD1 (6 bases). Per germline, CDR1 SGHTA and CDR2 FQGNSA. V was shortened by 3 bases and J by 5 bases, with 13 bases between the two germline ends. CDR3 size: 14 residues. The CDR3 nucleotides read TGTGCCAGCAGCTTTACAGGGTTAAGAACTGAAGCTTTCTTT. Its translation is CASSFTGLRTEAFF. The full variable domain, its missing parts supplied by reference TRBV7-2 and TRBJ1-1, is GAGVSQSPSNKVTEKGKDVELRCDPISGHTALYWYRQSLGQGLEFLIYFQGNSAPDKSGLPSDRFSAERTGGSVSTLTIQRTQQEDSAVYLCASSFTGLRTEAFFGQGTRLTVV.